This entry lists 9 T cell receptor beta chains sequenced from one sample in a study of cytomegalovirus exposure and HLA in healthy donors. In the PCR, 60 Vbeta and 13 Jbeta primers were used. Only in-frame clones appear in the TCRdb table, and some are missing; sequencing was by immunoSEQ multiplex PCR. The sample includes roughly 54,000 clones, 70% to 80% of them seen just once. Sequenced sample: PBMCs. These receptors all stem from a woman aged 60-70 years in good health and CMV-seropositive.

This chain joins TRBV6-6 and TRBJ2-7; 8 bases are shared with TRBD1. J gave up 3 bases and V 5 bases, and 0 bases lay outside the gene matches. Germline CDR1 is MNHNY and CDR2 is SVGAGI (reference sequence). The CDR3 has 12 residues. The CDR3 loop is CASSTGGYEQYF. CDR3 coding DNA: TGTGCCAGCAGTACAGGGGGCTACGAGCAGTACTTC.

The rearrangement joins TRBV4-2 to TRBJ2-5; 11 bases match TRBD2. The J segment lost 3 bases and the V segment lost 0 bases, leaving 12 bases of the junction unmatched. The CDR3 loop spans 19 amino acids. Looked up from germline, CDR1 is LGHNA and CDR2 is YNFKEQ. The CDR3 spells CASSQDSASGGPREETQYF. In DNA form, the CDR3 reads TGTGCCAGCAGCCAAGATAGTGCTAGCGGGGGGCCTCGAGAAGAGACCCAGTACTTC.

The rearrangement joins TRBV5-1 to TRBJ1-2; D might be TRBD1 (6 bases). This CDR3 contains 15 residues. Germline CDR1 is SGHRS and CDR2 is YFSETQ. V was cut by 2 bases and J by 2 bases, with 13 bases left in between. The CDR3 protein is CASSFTRTVNYGYTF. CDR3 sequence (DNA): TGCGCCAGCAGCTTCACCCGGACAGTCAACTATGGCTACACCTTC.

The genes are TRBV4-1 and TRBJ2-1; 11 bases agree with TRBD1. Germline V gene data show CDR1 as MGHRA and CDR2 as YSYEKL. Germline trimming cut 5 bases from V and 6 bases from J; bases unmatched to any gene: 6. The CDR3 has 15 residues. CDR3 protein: CASSTDRGRTNEQFF. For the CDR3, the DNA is TGCGCCAGCAGCACGGACAGGGGGCGCACCAATGAGCAGTTCTTC.

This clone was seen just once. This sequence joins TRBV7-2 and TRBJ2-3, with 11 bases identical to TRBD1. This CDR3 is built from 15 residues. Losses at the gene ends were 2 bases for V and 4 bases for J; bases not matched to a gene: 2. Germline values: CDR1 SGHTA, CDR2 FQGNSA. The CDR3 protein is CASSLLGQGADTQYF. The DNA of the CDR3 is TGTGCCAGCAGCTTATTGGGACAGGGGGCAGATACGCAGTATTTT.

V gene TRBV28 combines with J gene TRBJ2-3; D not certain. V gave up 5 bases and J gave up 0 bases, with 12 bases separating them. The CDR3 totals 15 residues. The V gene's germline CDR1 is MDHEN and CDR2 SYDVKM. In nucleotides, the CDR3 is TGTGCCAGCAGTCGAAAGTCCAGAAGCACAGATACGCAGTATTTT. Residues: CASSRKSRSTDTQYF.

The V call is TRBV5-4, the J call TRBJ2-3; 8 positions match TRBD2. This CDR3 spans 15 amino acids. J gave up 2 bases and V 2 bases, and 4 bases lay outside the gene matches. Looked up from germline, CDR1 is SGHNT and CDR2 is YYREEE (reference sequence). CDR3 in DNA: TGTGCCAGCAGCTTCGGGGGGGCGGACACAGATACGCAGTATTTT. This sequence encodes CASSFGGADTDTQYF.

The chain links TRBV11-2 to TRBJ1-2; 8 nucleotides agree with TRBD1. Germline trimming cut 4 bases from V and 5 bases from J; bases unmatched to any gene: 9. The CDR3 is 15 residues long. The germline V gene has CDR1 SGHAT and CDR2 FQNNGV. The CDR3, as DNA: TGTGCCAGCAGCTCCATAAGGGGACAGGCTTATGGCTACACCTTC. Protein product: CASSSIRGQAYGYTF.

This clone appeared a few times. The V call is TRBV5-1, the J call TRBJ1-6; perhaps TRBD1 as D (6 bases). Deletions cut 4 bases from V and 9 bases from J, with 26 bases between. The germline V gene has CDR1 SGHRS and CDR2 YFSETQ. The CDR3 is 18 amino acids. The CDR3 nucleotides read TGCGCCAGCAGCCCCCTCCGGGACAAGGTTTCATCCGGTTCACCCCTCCACTTT. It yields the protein CASSPLRDKVSSGSPLHF. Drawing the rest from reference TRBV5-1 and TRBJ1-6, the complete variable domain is KAGVTQTPRYLIKTRGQQVTLSCSPISGHRSVSWYQQTPGQGLQFLFEYFSETQRNKGNFPGRFSGRQFSNSRSEMNVSTLELGDSALYLCASSPLRDKVSSGSPLHFGNGTRLTVT.